Sequencing of this T cell receptor (beta chain) was carried out in a study of blood T cell repertoires in COVID-19 (dated by TCRdb to the early 2020s). Background on the whole study: Collaborator samples came from the United States, Italy and Spain and covered acute and convalescent phases of COVID-19. The material from the prospective study consisted of cDNA or gDNA derived from T cells, B-cell-depleted T cells, or PBMCs. Deeply sampled blood TCRbeta repertoires from subjects exposed to, actively infected with, or recovered from COVID-19 were included in the dataset. A freely available public database, intended as a resource for researchers studying the immune response to SARS-CoV-2, is where the repertoires were released. The samples were drawn from the first 160 participants of the ongoing ImmuneRACE study and from 1,254 subjects provided by 6 global collaborators. The sample metadata nearly always contained a de-identified subject ID, COVID-19 status, age in years and sex. Where available, HLA class I and class II types were obtained from metadata supplied by the sample provider rather than from assay-based typing. What the study reported, not specific to this receptor: The amount of clinical and demographic metadata varied by source and participant and was provided uncurated.

V is shortened by 2 bases, J by 8 bases, and the region joining them spans 12 bases. From the germline V gene, CDR1 is SNHLY and CDR2 is FYNNEI. The CDR3 runs 13 amino acids, cysteine and phenylalanine included. The entry retains the CDR3 DNA only, 39 bases that are in frame from base 1. Participants in the prospective study were aged about 18 to 95 years, lived in some 24 United States geographic areas, and enrolled through a virtual design. To assign participants to cohorts, the prospective study relied on clinical history that participants themselves reported in a screening survey and a study questionnaire. For ImmuneRACE Cohort 3, a participant was defined as recovered based on two consecutive negative NP/OP PCR tests, clearance by a healthcare professional, or resolution of symptoms. In the prospective study, whole blood, serum and a nasopharyngeal or oropharyngeal swab were collected from each participant by mobile phlebotomists. Additional blood draws and questionnaires over an approximately 2-month period could optionally be provided by prospective study participants. Blood samples from the prospective study were shipped frozen or at room temperature prior to DNA extraction.

TCRbeta CDR3 regions were amplified from genomic DNA by means of the immunoSEQ Assay, a bias-controlled multiplex PCR. On the authors' methods: The number of nucleated cells in each sample was estimated by amplification of reference gene primers within the assay. To quantify the absolute abundance of each unique TCRbeta CDR3 rearrangement, sequence reads were collapsed and filtered. Productive Simpson clonality was computed per sample as the square root of Simpson's diversity index over productive rearrangements. The clones in this table, taken by TCRdb from immuneACCESS, are in-frame only. Not every clone is retained; where verified, under half of the shortfall comes from an unresolved V gene, and the cause of the rest is unknown. D and trimming were read from the DNA, whereas the V and J calls and clone size are those reported in that table. The sample table holds about 250,000 clones, of which around 84% were seen once. Jointly, the top ten make up 15% to 17% of the sample.

As to this clone: What this receptor recognizes is not known. No much larger clone is present one base from it, and per-base qualities are unavailable.

This clonotype originated in a man aged 18 to 35 who had recovered from COVID-19. Sequencing input: PBMCs or T cells enriched from blood (not recorded which). The V gene is TRBV2 and the J gene is TRBJ1-2, with the D gene not confidently named. The CDR3 loop reads CASSENRNFGYTF. The DNA reads TGTGCCAGCAGTGAAAACAGAAATTTCGGCTACACCTTC.